Below, 10 T cell receptor beta chains from the same sample are listed, as sequenced in a study of blood T cell repertoires in COVID-19. Repertoires were generated with immunoSEQ multiplex PCR, while TCRdb's copy carries only in-frame clones and drops some. The sample carries over 100,000 clones, 85% recorded once. Sequencing used peripheral blood. These receptors came from an elderly man with acute or convalescent COVID-19.

Points on this clone: Sequence at one end of the junction differs from germline and may be a read error. The V and J genes are TRBV19 and TRBJ1-1; 8 nucleotides agree with TRBD1. CDR1 LNHDA and CDR2 SQIVND come from the germline V gene (reference sequence). The CDR3 runs to 12 residues. The CDR3 sequence: CASRIDRGEAFF. The CDR3 DNA is TGTGCCAGTAGGATAGACAGGGGTGAAGCTTTCTTT. The whole variable domain, filled in from reference TRBV19 and TRBJ1-1, reads DGGITQSPKYLFRKEGQNVTLSCEQNLNHDAMYWYRQDPGQGLRLIYYSQIVNDFQKGDIAEGYSVSREKKESFPLTVTSAQKNPTAFYLCASRIDRGEAFFGQGTRLTVV.

This rearrangement joins TRBV10-3 to TRBJ1-2; D is unclear. In germline, CDR1 is ENHRY, CDR2 SYGVKD. The length of the CDR3 is 15 residues. Trimming took off 5 bases at V and 2 bases at J, with 15 bases between the two ends. The chain's CDR3 is CAISRLEGSNYGYTF. CDR3 DNA sequence: TGTGCCATCAGTCGATTAGAGGGATCCAACTATGGCTACACCTTC.

V is TRBV18 and J is TRBJ2-7, with TRBD1 matching over 7 bases. J gave up 2 bases and V 5 bases, and 6 bases lay outside the gene matches. Germline-derived CDR1 and CDR2 are KGHSH and LQKENI. The length of the CDR3 is 14 residues. In DNA form, the CDR3 reads TGTGCCAGCTCAAGGGGACAGCTAGCCTACGAGCAGTACTTC. The encoded protein is CASSRGQLAYEQYF.

V is TRBV4-1 and J is TRBJ2-5, with D tentatively TRBD2 (6 bases). In germline, CDR1 is MGHRA, CDR2 YSYEKL. This CDR3 has 14 amino acids. V was clipped by 4 bases and J by 4 bases, with 13 bases between them. The CDR3 DNA reads TGCGCCAGCAGCCCAGGGACTTACCGAGAGACCCAGTACTTC. It specifies CASSPGTYRETQYF.

In DNA, the CDR3 is TGCGCCAGCAGCCAAGATCGGGGATTCTATAGCAATCAGCCCCAGCATTTT. Encoded protein: CASSQDRGFYSNQPQHF. This chain connects TRBV4-3 to TRBJ1-5; no firm D call. Trimming stripped 0 bases from V and 0 bases from J, with 12 bases between. This CDR3 has 17 amino acids. The V gene's germline CDR1 is LGHNA and CDR2 YSLEER.

The V gene is TRBV2, the J gene TRBJ2-5, with 9 bases aligning to TRBD2. Looked up from germline, CDR1 is SNHLY and CDR2 is FYNNEI. CDR3 size: 15 residues. The junction had 4 bases not matched to a gene; V was cut back by 4 bases and J by 1 base. The CDR3 region is CASSASGATQETQYF. The CDR3 bases are TGTGCCAGCAGTGCTAGCGGGGCGACCCAAGAGACCCAGTACTTC.

The chain links TRBV27 to TRBJ1-5, with 8 nucleotides matching TRBD1. Germline V gene lookup returns CDR1 MNHEY and CDR2 SMNVEV (reference sequence). V shed 6 bases and J 5 bases; nucleotides not matched to a gene: 6. CDR3 size: 14 residues. The CDR3 is CASSRTGSYQPQHF. CDR3 bases: TGTGCCAGCAGCCGGACAGGGTCCTATCAGCCCCAGCATTTT.

This chain links TRBV5-1 with TRBJ1-2; 7 bases agree with TRBD1. This CDR3 contains 13 residues. The germline CDR1 and CDR2 sequences are SGHRS and YFSETQ. V trimming: 2 bases; J trimming: 6 bases; junction bases outside the gene matches: 4. The CDR3 reads CASSFDRAHGYTF. The DNA of the CDR3 is TGCGCCAGCAGCTTTGACAGGGCGCATGGCTACACCTTC.

The chain combines TRBV11-2 with TRBJ2-1; 7 bases align to TRBD1. Germline V CDR1 and CDR2: SGHAT, FQNNGV. V trimming: 5 bases; J trimming: 15 bases; junction bases outside the gene matches: 10. The CDR3 is 12 residues long. CDR3 in DNA: TGTGCCAGCAGCGGGACAGAGGATCTCCCGTTCTTC. Protein: CASSGTEDLPFF.

As for this clone: Other DNA sequences of this sample code for an identical CDR3. The chain combines TRBV9 with TRBJ2-7; 14 nucleotides line up with TRBD2. Germline V gene data show CDR1 as SGDLS and CDR2 as YYNGEE. CDR3 length: 15 amino acids. With V trimmed by 2 bases and J by 3 bases, 1 base remained unmatched. The CDR3 sequence: CASSVGTSGSYEQYF. In nucleotides, the CDR3 is TGTGCCAGCAGCGTGGGGACTAGCGGGAGCTACGAGCAGTACTTC.